The TCR beta chain described here comes from a study of shared clonotypes between healthy human individuals. At the level of the study: Used for every donor were three CD4 naive, three CD4 memory, two CD8 naive and one CD8 memory plate. Study outcomes and limitations: Clonotype sharing among donors was expected to depend on sequencing depth.

Naive CD8 isolation took CD45RO-negative cells positively selected for CCR7 and excluded terminally differentiated effector memory CD45RA+ cells. Profiling relied on immunoSEQ multiplex PCR, and the TCRdb table lists in-frame clones only, not all of them. The repertoire has about 1,900,000 clones, about 94% of them found once; the top ten carry under 1.5%. Trimming stripped 0 bases from V and 5 bases from J, with 11 bases between. CDR3 size: 15 residues. The germline CDR1 and CDR2 sequences are SEHNR and FQNEAQ (reference sequence). On this clone itself: Its antigen is not known.

The chain carries TRBV7-9 and TRBJ2-1; possibly TRBD1 or TRBD2 for D (6 bases each). The sample taken for sequencing was naive CD8+ T cells sorted from blood. This sequence was found in a man younger than 35 in good health. CDR3 bases: TGTGCCAGCAGCTTAGCCCAGGGGAGGAACAATGAGCAGTTCTTC. This encodes CASSLAQGRNNEQFF.